The sample holds a few counts of the clone carrying this TCR beta chain. The sample belongs to a study of shared clonotypes between healthy human individuals. Libraries were prepared by immunoSEQ multiplex PCR; TCRdb keeps only in-frame clonotypes and omits some of them. The sample consists of roughly 2.5 million clones, about 92% of them appearing once. Germline assignment: CDR1 SGHNT and CDR2 YYREEE (reference sequence). Germline trimming cut 0 bases from V and 2 bases from J; bases unmatched to any gene: 2. The CDR3 is made up of 15 amino acids. The chain is built from TRBV5-4 and TRBJ1-2; 9 bases map to TRBD1. Sequenced input: naive CD4+ T cells sorted from blood. Subset reported: CD45RA+ positively selected. The source of this sequence is a man between 18 and 35 years old in good health. In DNA, the CDR3 is TGTGCCAGCAGCTTGGATGGGACAGGGAACTATGGCTACACCTTC. It encodes CASSLDGTGNYGYTF. The complete variable domain, with remaining parts taken from reference TRBV5-4 and TRBJ1-2, reads ETGVTQSPTHLIKTRGQQVTLRCSSQSGHNTVSWYQQALGQGPQFIFQYYREEENGRGNFPPRFSGLQFPNYSSELNVNALELDDSALYLCASSLDGTGNYGYTFGSGTRLTVV.